The 8 T cell receptor beta chains given below trace back to one sample, sequenced in a study of regulatory T cells in long-lasting Graves disease. TCR beta libraries were built with iRepertoire HTBI primers and Arm-PCR of CDR3 regions. TCRdb re-derived calls from the multiplex PCR reads in MiXCR, one entry per CDR3 protein. This sample has under 800,000 distinct CDR3 sequences, with about 15% found just once. Noted time point: newly diagnosed GD, antithyroid drugs for less than 3 months. Making the TCR library involved RNA that had been extracted from PBMCs. These sequences were also reported in another study, on T cells in Graves' hyperthyroidism and ophthalmopathy.

The sequencing here drew on peripheral blood mononuclear cells (PBMCs), taken at new diagnosis, from a patient treated with antithyroid drugs. These receptors all stem from a woman aged 25 to 39 with Graves disease.

This clonotype was recorded at least ten times. The chain carries TRBV30 and TRBJ1-2; D may be TRBD1 (5 bases). CDR1 is GTSNPN and CDR2 is SVGIG in the germline V gene (reference sequence). V was cut by 5 bases and J by 8 bases, with 21 bases left in between. The CDR3 has 14 residues. The CDR3 here is CAWESASGTLGYTF. The CDR3 nucleotides read TGTGCCTGGGAAAGCGCGTCCGGGACCCTGGGCTACACCTTC.

This chain joins TRBV20-1 and TRBJ1-5, with a possible D match to TRBD1 (5 bases). This CDR3 has 15 residues. The germline gives CDR1 DFQATT, CDR2 SNEGSKA (reference sequence). Trimming removed 3 bases at V and 3 bases at J, with 15 bases between. The CDR3: CSARERQTANQPQHF. The CDR3 nucleotides are TGCAGTGCTAGGGAAAGACAGACAGCCAATCAGCCCCAGCATTTT.

The chain joins TRBV10-3 to TRBJ2-1; 8 bases match TRBD2. With 10 bases clipped from V and 10 bases from J, the junction kept 15 bases outside the gene matches. The CDR3 has 14 residues. Germline CDR1 reads ENHRY; CDR2 reads SYGVKD. CDR3 DNA sequence: TGTGCCACTCATACTTCCCGGGGGGGTGGGGAGCAGTTCTTC. It specifies CATHTSRGGGEQFF.

This clonotype was found many times. CDR3 protein: CASTWGGSSNQPQHF. CDR3 sequence (DNA): TGTGCCAGCACGTGGGGGGGTTCAAGCAATCAGCCCCAGCATTTT. V usage is TRBV2 and J usage is TRBJ1-5; D is possibly TRBD1 (5 bases). The CDR3 extends over 15 amino acids. Per the germline V gene, CDR1 is SNHLY and CDR2 is FYNNEI. The ends were cut back, 7 bases at V and 1 base at J, with 14 bases in the middle.

V is TRBV28 and J is TRBJ2-7; D possibly corresponds to TRBD2 (6 bases). Germline CDR1 reads MDHEN; CDR2 reads SYDVKM. CDR3 size: 15 residues. Trimming pared 5 bases from V and 2 bases from J, leaving 16 bases between. CDR3 region: CASSPPLALTYEQYF. The DNA for the CDR3 is TGTGCCAGCAGTCCGCCTCTAGCGCTCACCTACGAGCAGTACTTC.

The V gene is TRBV6-1, the J gene TRBJ2-7; 7 positions agree with TRBD1. Germline-derived CDR1 and CDR2 are MNHNS and SASEGT. The CDR3 covers 15 residues. Unmatched junction bases numbered 6, after V lost 4 bases and J lost 0 bases. The CDR3 region has the DNA TGTGCCAGCAGTGTGAGACAGGGCCACTCCTACGAGCAGTACTTC. It encodes CASSVRQGHSYEQYF.

This clonotype appeared a few times. The gene calls are TRBV19 and TRBJ1-5, with unresolved D. This CDR3 is 14 amino acids long. V lost 3 bases, J lost 11 bases, and 17 bases lay in between. CDR1 LNHDA and CDR2 SQIVND come from the germline V gene (reference sequence). CDR3 sequence reads: CASSMVTGGLTQHF. As DNA, the CDR3 is TGTGCCAGTAGTATGGTCACTGGCGGATTAACCCAGCATTTT.

This CDR3 is CASSQGRGPYEQYF. For the CDR3, the DNA is TGTGCCAGCAGCCAAGGTAGGGGTCCCTACGAGCAGTACTTC. The rearrangement joins TRBV11-2 to TRBJ2-7, with D tentatively TRBD1 (5 bases). Trimming stripped 5 bases from V and 2 bases from J, with 13 bases between. The CDR3 runs to 14 residues. Germline V gene sequence: CDR1 SGHAT, CDR2 FQNNGV.